Listed here are 30 T cell receptor beta chains from one sample, sequenced in a study of T cells in Graves' hyperthyroidism and ophthalmopathy (dated by TCRdb to between 2019 and 2020). The library came from multiplex PCR. TCRdb records Illumina HiSeq 2000 as the sequencer. TCR beta CDR3 regions were amplified from RNA transcripts. The TCR CDR3 was subjected to a first round of RT-PCR using the HTBI primer set and the Qiagen OneStep RT-PCR kit. Using fastp trimming at Q25 and MiXCR clonotype assembly, TCRdb reanalyzed the public sequencing data and kept in-frame beta chains. One record per CDR3 amino acid sequence lists the most common genes and DNA. Counted in this sample were a few hundred thousand distinct CDR3 sequences; more than 45% of them appeared once. In total, the top ten clones hold 8.2% of the sample. The specimen was peripheral blood or thyroid tissue (not recorded which). The receptors here all came from a woman aged 18 to 35 with Graves' hyperthyroidism. Donor details come from another sample of the same person, matched by shared clones.

V usage is TRBV29-1 and J usage is TRBJ1-2, with D perhaps matching TRBD1 (6 bases). Per germline, CDR1 SQVTM and CDR2 ANQGSEA. V gave up 8 bases and J gave up 4 bases, with 14 bases separating them. The CDR3 runs to 12 residues. The CDR3 sequence is CSTQGAGYGYTF. The CDR3 DNA follows: TGCAGCACACAGGGCGCGGGCTATGGCTACACCTTC. Full variable domain (rest looked up from reference TRBV29-1 and TRBJ1-2): SAVISQKPSRDICQRGTSLTIQCQVDSQVTMMFWYRQQPGQSLTLIATANQGSEATYESGFVIDKFPISRPNLTFSTLTVSNMSPEDSSIYLCSTQGAGYGYTFGSGTRLTVV.

This clonotype was observed a handful of times. The rearrangement uses TRBV7-9 and TRBJ2-7; 7 bases line up with TRBD1. Germline lookup yields CDR1 SEHNR and CDR2 FQNEAQ (reference sequence). The CDR3 consists of 12 residues. V was pared by 5 bases and J by 5 bases, with 3 bases of the junction left unmatched. CDR3 sequence: CASSATGDEQYF. The CDR3 nucleotides read TGTGCCAGCAGCGCTACAGGGGACGAGCAGTACTTC.

V and J are TRBV14 and TRBJ1-6, with D possibly matching TRBD1 (5 bases). The V gene's germline CDR1 is SGHDN and CDR2 FVKESK. V was shortened by 2 bases and J by 9 bases, with 20 bases between the two germline ends. The CDR3 sequence is 17 residues long. CDR3 sequence reads: CASSQSVGQGASSPLHF. For the CDR3, the DNA is TGTGCCAGCAGCCAATCGGTGGGCCAAGGGGCCTCTTCACCCCTCCACTTT.

The chain couples TRBV14 to TRBJ1-6; possible D gene TRBD1, 5 bases. Germline loops: CDR1 SGHDN, CDR2 FVKESK. Trimming pared 5 bases from V and 8 bases from J, leaving 10 bases between. This CDR3 contains 13 residues. This chain's CDR3 is CASSLGGYSPLHF. CDR3 in DNA: TGTGCCAGCAGCTTGGGGGGGTATTCACCCCTCCACTTT.

In regard to this clonotype: Possible read error: a much larger clone is one base away. The chain recombines TRBV2 with TRBJ1-5; no clear D gene. V lost 1 base and J 0 bases, leaving 7 bases between the germline ends. The CDR3 is made up of 15 amino acids. Per germline, CDR1 SNHLY and CDR2 FYNNEI. The DNA for the CDR3 is TGTGCCAGCAGTGAAGGCAGCCGTAGCAATCAGCCCCAGCATTTT. Amino acids: CASSEGSRSNQPQHF. Filled out from reference TRBV2 and TRBJ1-5, the complete variable domain reads EPEVTQTPSHQVTQMGQEVILRCVPISNHLYFYWYRQILGQKVEFLVSFYNNEISEKSEIFDDQFSVERPDGSNFTLKIRSTKLEDSAMYFCASSEGSRSNQPQHFGDGTRLSIL.

The chain joins TRBV7-8 to TRBJ1-3; no firm D call. The CDR3 covers 16 residues. Germline V gene lookup returns CDR1 SGHVS and CDR2 FQNEAQ. V was shortened by 5 bases and J by 0 bases, with 14 bases between the two germline ends. This CDR3 reads CASSRGPRNSGNTIYF. CDR3 DNA sequence: TGTGCCAGCAGCCGCGGGCCCCGGAACTCTGGAAACACCATATATTTT. The full variable domain, rest sourced from reference TRBV7-8 and TRBJ1-3, is GAGVSQSPRYKVAKRGQDVALRCDPISGHVSLFWYQQALGQGPEFLTYFQNEAQLDKSGLPSDRFFAERPEGSVSTLKIQRTQQEDSAVYLCASSRGPRNSGNTIYFGEGSWLTVV.

The V and J genes are TRBV7-9 and TRBJ1-5, with D possibly matching TRBD1 (5 bases). Trimming pared 4 bases from V and 4 bases from J, leaving 11 bases between. The CDR3 covers 14 residues. CDR1 is SEHNR, CDR2 FQNEAQ, per germline (reference sequence). DNA of the CDR3: TGTGCCAGCAGCTCCCGAGAGGGGAATCAGCCCCAGCATTTT. Translation: CASSSREGNQPQHF.

Details on this clonotype: A much larger clone lies one base from this, so it may be a read error. V and J are TRBV29-1 and TRBJ1-2; the D gene is possibly TRBD1 (5 bases). Deletions cut 3 bases from V and 7 bases from J, with 9 bases between. The CDR3 consists of 11 residues. CDR1 is SQVTM and CDR2 is ANQGSEA in the germline V gene. The CDR3 DNA reads as TGCAGCGTTGACGGGGACTCTGGCTACACCTTC. Protein product: CSVDGDSGYTF.

J is TRBJ2-5 and V is TRBV25-1; TRBD2 might be the D (7 bases). The germline gives CDR1 MGHDK, CDR2 SYGVNS. The V gene lost 2 bases and the J gene lost 5 bases, with 12 bases spanning the gap. The CDR3 runs 14 residues. The CDR3 DNA reads as TGTGCCAGCAGTGAAGGGGGGGCAGGGGAGACCCAGTACTTC. This encodes CASSEGGAGETQYF.

This clonotype showed up just a few times. The chain uses TRBV10-3 and TRBJ1-5, with D perhaps TRBD1 (5 bases). Trimming stripped 2 bases from V and 6 bases from J, with 8 bases between. CDR3 length: 13 amino acids. Germline CDR1 reads ENHRY; CDR2 reads SYGVKD. DNA for the CDR3: TGTGCCATCAGTGAGGGGGGAGTTCAGCCCCAGCATTTT. As protein: CAISEGGVQPQHF.

This clonotype showed up just once. The chain has TRBV11-1 and TRBJ2-7, with 9 bases identical to TRBD2. Germline CDR1 SGHAT, CDR2 FQDESV (reference sequence). V trimming: 6 bases; J trimming: 6 bases; junction bases outside the gene matches: 9. The CDR3 is made up of 14 amino acids. Here the CDR3 reads CASSSTGTSREQYF. Here the CDR3 DNA reads TGTGCCAGCAGTTCGACCGGGACTAGCCGCGAGCAGTACTTC.

The rearrangement links TRBV7-6 to TRBJ2-7, with D unresolved. CDR1 and CDR2 (germline): SGHVS, FNYEAQ. This CDR3 is 12 amino acids long. The V and J ends lost 5 bases and 2 bases respectively, with 7 bases between them. In nucleotides, the CDR3 is TGTGCCAGCAGCCGCACGGCCTACGAGCAGTACTTC. Its translation: CASSRTAYEQYF.

This clonotype was seen more than once but under ten times. The chain employs TRBV7-2 and TRBJ1-6; no definite D call. V lost 2 bases and J lost 5, with 13 bases in between. The germline V gene encodes CDR1 SGHTA and CDR2 FQGNSA. The CDR3 length is 16 residues. CDR3 residues: CASSLLGGRNNSPLHF. The CDR3 DNA is TGTGCCAGCAGCTTATTGGGAGGGCGGAATAATTCACCCCTCCACTTT.

Only a few counts were recorded for this clonotype. The chain couples TRBV7-9 to TRBJ2-2, with 8 bases lining up with TRBD2. CDR1 and CDR2 (germline): SEHNR, FQNEAQ (reference sequence). V gave up 8 bases and J gave up 6 bases; unmatched junction bases: 11. CDR3 length: 15 amino acids. CDR3 DNA sequence: TGTGCCAGCCACCCCGGGACTAGTGGCGCCGGGGAGCTGTTTTTT. Protein: CASHPGTSGAGELFF.

Ten or more counts support this clonotype. The V call is TRBV29-1, the J call TRBJ1-3; a possible D gene is TRBD1 (5 bases). Germline V gene data show CDR1 as SQVTM and CDR2 as ANQGSEA. Trimming stripped 3 bases from V and 2 bases from J, with 8 bases between. The CDR3 covers 13 residues. CDR3 protein: CSVETVAGNTIYF. The CDR3 DNA sequence: TGCAGCGTTGAGACAGTGGCTGGAAACACCATATATTTT.

The chain couples TRBV7-2 to TRBJ1-4; 7 positions agree with TRBD1. The germline gives CDR1 SGHTA, CDR2 FQGNSA. The CDR3 loop spans 15 amino acids. The V gene end was trimmed by 4 bases and the J gene end by 8 bases; junction bases not matched to a gene: 10. The CDR3 loop is CASSYETGPGEKLFF. CDR3 sequence (DNA): TGTGCCAGCAGCTACGAGACAGGGCCGGGGGAAAAACTGTTTTTT.

This clonotype was seen a few times. The chain links TRBV9 to TRBJ2-6; weak D call: TRBD1 (6 bases). Looked up from germline, CDR1 is SGDLS and CDR2 is YYNGEE. V was trimmed by 4 bases and J by 0 bases, leaving 14 bases between them. The length of the CDR3 is 17 residues. The CDR3 DNA follows: TGTGCCAGCAGCCTGGGACAATACTTCTCTGGGGCCAACGTCCTGACTTTC. It codes for CASSLGQYFSGANVLTF.

V gene TRBV25-1 combines with J gene TRBJ1-2; D is ambiguous. CDR3 length equals 17 residues. In germline, CDR1 is MGHDK, CDR2 SYGVNS. The ends were cut back, 11 bases at V and 3 bases at J, with 28 bases in the middle. The CDR3 protein is CAWSVPRTQPRHYGYTF. The CDR3, as DNA: TGTGCCTGGAGTGTACCGCGGACTCAACCGAGACACTATGGCTACACCTTC.

In this sample, this clonotype turned up many times. The CDR3 spells CATSRDGRVGYTF. The CDR3 nucleotides read TGTGCCACCAGCAGAGATGGGAGAGTAGGCTACACCTTC. V and J are TRBV15 and TRBJ1-2; no clear D. Per germline, CDR1 LNHNV and CDR2 YYDKDF (reference sequence). The CDR3 is 13 residues long. Trimming stripped 0 bases from V and 8 bases from J, with 10 bases between.

This sequence joins TRBV7-6 and TRBJ2-5, with TRBD1 matching 8 bases. Trimming cost V 8 bases and J 4 bases; bases outside gene matches: 3. Germline V gene lookup returns CDR1 SGHVS and CDR2 FNYEAQ. This CDR3 region has 12 residues. CDR3 amino acids: CASFTGGETQYF. In DNA form, the CDR3 reads TGTGCCAGCTTCACAGGGGGAGAGACCCAGTACTTC.

The V gene is TRBV2, the J gene TRBJ2-7; 11 bases map to TRBD2. Looked up from germline, CDR1 is SNHLY and CDR2 is FYNNEI. Trimming took 2 bases from V and 4 from J; bases not matched to a gene: 4. This CDR3 region has 15 residues. The CDR3 nucleotides are TGTGCCAGCAGTGAAATAGCGGGAGGGAATTACGAGCAGTACTTC. Its protein product is CASSEIAGGNYEQYF.

This clonotype has just a few counts. The rearrangement links TRBV7-8 to TRBJ2-2, with 8 positions matching TRBD2. CDR1 and CDR2 from the germline V gene are SGHVS and FQNEAQ. After removal of 6 bases from V and 1 base from J, the junction contained 16 bases not matched to a gene. This CDR3 spans 19 amino acids. The CDR3 DNA follows: TGTGCCAGCAGGACTAGGTGGCTAGCGGGTCCCCTGAACACCGGGGAGCTGTTTTTT. Translation: CASRTRWLAGPLNTGELFF.

This clonotype was found many times. The V gene is TRBV24-1, the J gene TRBJ1-5, with a tentative D call TRBD1 (5 bases). The V gene's germline CDR1 is KGHDR and CDR2 SFDVKD. The CDR3 runs to 13 residues. V was cut by 9 bases and J by 7 bases, with 15 bases left in between. CDR3 DNA: TGTGCCACCTTCTTTCAGGGTGGACAGCCCCAGCATTTT. It is translated as CATFFQGGQPQHF.

This rearrangement joins TRBV20-1 to TRBJ1-1, with TRBD1 matching over 7 bases. The CDR3 has 15 residues. Germline V gene sequence: CDR1 DFQATT, CDR2 SNEGSKA (reference sequence). Trimming cost V 2 bases and J 1 base; bases outside gene matches: 7. CDR3 in amino acids: CSARPRQGGNTEAFF. In nucleotides, the CDR3 is TGCAGTGCTAGACCTAGACAGGGTGGGAACACTGAAGCTTTCTTT.

The genes are TRBV7-6 and TRBJ2-7, with D possibly being TRBD2 (6 bases). Deletions cut 3 bases from V and 2 bases from J, with 11 bases between. This CDR3 region has 14 residues. Per germline, CDR1 SGHVS and CDR2 FNYEAQ. This chain's CDR3 is CASSFGSGTYEQYF. The CDR3 nucleotides are TGTGCCAGCAGCTTCGGGAGCGGAACCTACGAGCAGTACTTC.

The chain joins TRBV20-1 to TRBJ2-5; the D gene is possibly TRBD1 (5 bases). Germline CDR1 and CDR2: DFQATT and SNEGSKA (reference sequence). The CDR3 consists of 13 residues. V lost 0 bases to trimming and J lost 5 bases, with 10 bases between them. The CDR3 coding sequence is TGCAGTGCTAGAGATAGGTGGGGCGAGACCCAGTACTTC. This sequence encodes CSARDRWGETQYF.

This sequence joins TRBV19 and TRBJ1-5, with a weak D call TRBD1 (6 bases). Germline V gene lookup returns CDR1 LNHDA and CDR2 SQIVND (reference sequence). Trimming stripped 7 bases from V and 1 base from J, with 8 bases between. CDR3 size: 13 residues. CDR3 residues: CASIDRSNQPQHF. In nucleotides, the CDR3 is TGTGCCAGTATAGACAGGAGCAATCAGCCCCAGCATTTT.

The rearrangement joins TRBV2 to TRBJ2-7; D might be TRBD1 (6 bases). The germline V and J ends were trimmed by 5 bases and 3 bases, with 17 bases remaining between them. Germline V gene data show CDR1 as SNHLY and CDR2 as FYNNEI. CDR3 length equals 15 residues. Here the CDR3 DNA reads TGTGCCAGCAGTACCTCCGGGACAAGGGGCTACGAGCAGTACTTC. As protein: CASSTSGTRGYEQYF.

The rearrangement uses TRBV7-9 and TRBJ2-5, with unresolved D. This CDR3 contains 10 residues. Between the trimmed V and J ends, which lost 5 bases and 13 bases, there was a span of 11 bases. Per the germline V gene, CDR1 is SEHNR and CDR2 is FQNEAQ (reference sequence). In DNA, the CDR3 is TGTGCCAGCAGCATTTCGTCCCCGTACTTC. It specifies CASSISSPYF.

This clonotype has only a few counts. The chain combines TRBV7-2 with TRBJ2-2; D possibly matches TRBD1 or TRBD2 (5 bases each). Germline CDR1 SGHTA, CDR2 FQGNSA. Trimming stripped 4 bases from V and 2 bases from J, with 14 bases between. The CDR3 covers 16 residues. CDR3 sequence (DNA): TGTGCCAGCAGCTCGTACCGGGACCTTAACACCGGGGAGCTGTTTTTT. Protein product: CASSSYRDLNTGELFF.